What follows is one T cell receptor (beta chain) and its context. This specimen comes from a study of blood T cells in healthy people across ages. Sample-barcoded 5' priming and a J-beta primer mix drove a second PCR of 7 to 11 cycles. TCRdb called the 5' RACE reads again in MiXCR, with one record for every CDR3 protein. The sample holds almost 550,000 distinct CDR3 sequences, approximately 25% seen once. The germline V and J ends were trimmed by 4 bases and 0 bases, with 8 bases remaining between them. Germline values: CDR1 SQVTM, CDR2 ANQGSEA. The CDR3 contains 13 residues. The same data also contributed to another study, on T cells of mothers and their children.

Specimen: blood. The gene calls are TRBV29-1 and TRBJ2-3; D is uncertain. This TCR derives from a boy aged 10-17 years in good health. CDR3 nucleotide sequence: TGCAGCGTTGTTGAAACTAGCACAGATACGCAGTATTTT. Its protein product is CSVVETSTDTQYF.